This T cell receptor beta chain is drawn from a study of tumor-infiltrating lymphocytes in primary liver carcinoma (dated by TCRdb to about 2017). Concerning the study at large: Of the five patients (three men and two women, aged 30 to 69 years), four had hepatocellular carcinoma and one had combined HCC and intrahepatic cholangiocarcinoma. To link TCRbeta repertoire diversity to the local molecular phenotype, the 20 to 25 tumor region samples were profiled with Agilent mRNA microarrays. A total of some 35 specimens from 5 patients went through TCRbeta repertoire sequencing, namely 25 tumor regions, 5 adjacent noncancerous liver tissues and 5 peripheral blood samples. Across five regions of each liver tumor, along with adjacent normal tissue and blood, the study brought together TCRbeta repertoire sequencing, expression microarrays and whole-exome sequencing. The five patients had tumors staged T1-T3 N0M0, with maximum diameters ranging from roughly 4 to 10 cm. Reproducibility between technical replicate repertoires was high, with correlation coefficients above 0.95 and mean shared-clone rates approximately 0.91. Roughly 3.5 to 8 million productive TCRbeta reads were obtained per sample, and no significant difference in read depth was found between tissue types.

Without any cell sorting, total RNA and DNA were co-extracted from approximately 20-30 mg of bulk tissue using the AllPrep DNA/RNA mini kit. Surgical resection was performed in China between 2015 and 2016 on five or six patients with histopathologically diagnosed primary liver carcinoma. Patients had chronic HBV infection and were treatment-naive at sampling. Five spatially separated regions were sampled per tumor: superior, inferior, left-lateral and right-lateral poles, plus the tumor centre. More than 75% viable tumor cells were found by histology in every tumor sample. Fresh tumor and adjacent tissue pieces were bisected, with one half stored in RNAlater at -80 degrees C and the other half sent for histology. Starting from roughly 500 ng total RNA, TCRbeta-specific cDNA was produced by reverse transcription with a constant-region primer and ProtoScript II reverse transcriptase. The TCRbeta libraries were prepared through three rounds of nested multiplex PCR following a slightly modified ARM-PCR procedure. Multiplex TRBV1-TRBV30 forward primers and a Cbeta reverse primer were used in the first two PCR rounds, each of which was run for approximately 9 cycles. Sample barcodes and Illumina adapters were added in a final 25-cycle PCR using Deep VentR polymerase. Before sequencing, amplicons between 200 and 500 bp were purified from gel using a QIAquick gel extraction kit. An Illumina HiSeq 2500 was used to sequence the TCRbeta amplicons, generating 250-bp paired-end reads. The study's own analysis went as follows. Trimmomatic v0.33 was used to quality-trim the reads, and FLASH v1.2.11 was used to merge paired reads so that full CDR3 sequences could be recovered. V, D and J germline segments were assigned to the rearranged TCRbeta sequences using MiGEC v1.2.1b. VDJtools v1.0.0 computed clonotype statistics and Shannon-Wiener diversity indices. Except for diversity analysis, only each sample's 250 most abundant clonotypes were used in subsequent analyses to reduce sampling bias. Through fastp at Q25 and MiXCR, TCRdb rebuilt clones from the public reads, retaining in-frame beta chains. Each record represents a unique CDR3 protein, reported with the most common genes and DNA among its rows. The V and J calls and clone size come from TCRdb's table, not from the authors' own analysis. Recorded for this sample are about 64,000 distinct CDR3 sequences; roughly two thirds of them occurred a single time. The biggest ten clones account for around 44% of the sample.

CDR1 is given as MGHRA and CDR2 as YSYEKL, both from the germline V gene. Spanning cysteine to phenylalanine, the CDR3 consists of 14 amino acids. The DNA shown is the 42-base CDR3, in frame from base 1. Comment on this clonotype: Its antigen is not yet known. At one boundary the junction diverges from the germline segment, which might be a read error.

Broad study findings and their caveats: Only a few patients were included in the study, and the authors note that the findings should be validated in a larger study. The top 250 clones made up a significantly larger repertoire fraction in tumors than in blood (p = 0.039). Only the TCR beta chain was sequenced, which likely underestimates true repertoire diversity because unpaired alpha chains were not captured. Bulk unsorted samples precluded comparing CD4+ and CD8+ T cell repertoires. Only about 8-24% of top clones were present in all five regions of a tumor, suggesting spatial heterogeneity of tumor-infiltrating T cells. Repertoire overlap was higher between tumor regions (mean about 36%) than tumor-adjacent (approximately 17%) or tumor-blood (14%) pairs, consistent with antigen-driven expansion.

The chain links TRBV4-1 with TRBJ1-2, and 8 junctional nucleotides match TRBD1. The sequence was collected from a man between 40 and 49 years old with primary liver carcinoma and hepatitis B virus infection. What was sequenced was liver tumor tissue from sampling region 4. What the cell subset or site label conveys for this sample: tumor region T4, right-lateral pole. The CDR3 has the sequence CVSSQWDRNYGYTF. The bases are TGCGTCAGCAGCCAATGGGACAGGAACTATGGCTACACTTTC.